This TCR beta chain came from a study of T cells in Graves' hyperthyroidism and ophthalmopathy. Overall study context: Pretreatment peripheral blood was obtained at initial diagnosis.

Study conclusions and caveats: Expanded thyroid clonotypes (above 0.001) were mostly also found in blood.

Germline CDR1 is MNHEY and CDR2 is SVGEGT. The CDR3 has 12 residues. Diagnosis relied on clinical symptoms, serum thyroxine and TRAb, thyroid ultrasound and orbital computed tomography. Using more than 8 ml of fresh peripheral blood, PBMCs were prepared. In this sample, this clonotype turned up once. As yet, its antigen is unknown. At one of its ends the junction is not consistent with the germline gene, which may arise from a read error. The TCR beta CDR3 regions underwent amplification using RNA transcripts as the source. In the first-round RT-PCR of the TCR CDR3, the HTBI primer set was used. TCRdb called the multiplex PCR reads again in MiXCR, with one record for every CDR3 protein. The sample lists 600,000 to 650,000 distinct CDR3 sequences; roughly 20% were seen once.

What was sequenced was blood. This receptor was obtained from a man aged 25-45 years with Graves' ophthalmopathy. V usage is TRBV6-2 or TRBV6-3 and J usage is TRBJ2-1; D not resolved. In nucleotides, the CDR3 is TGTGTCAGCAGTTACTCGAAAGGAGAGCAGTTCTTC. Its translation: CVSSYSKGEQFF.